The clone carrying this TCR beta chain was seen more than once but under ten times. Method: immunoSEQ multiplex PCR; TCRdb's copy keeps in-frame clones and lacks some. The table records approximately 100,000 clones, 70% to 90% of them present only once. Time point meaning: baseline pretreatment blood. Treatment of the sample: 15 Gy SBRT to primary tumor, nephrectomy 4 weeks later. CDR3 length: 14 amino acids. Germline trimming cut 2 bases from V and 6 bases from J; bases unmatched to any gene: 1. Germline-derived CDR1 and CDR2 are SGHTA and FQGNSA. This sample is drawn from a study of radiation and T cells in renal cell carcinoma.

The sample was blood, taken from a patient whose treatment included radiotherapy and nephrectomy. The genes are TRBV7-2 and TRBJ2-1; 10 bases match TRBD2. The clonotype originates from a man aged 45-60 years with renal cell carcinoma. The CDR3 DNA follows: TGTGCCAGCAGCTTACTAGCGGGAGTCAATGAGCAGTTCTTC. The encoded protein is CASSLLAGVNEQFF.